These 9 T cell receptor beta chains originate from one sample sequenced in a study of T cell changes during pregnancy in multiple sclerosis. The assay was immunoSEQ multiplex PCR, and TCRdb's table has in-frame clones only and misses some. This table has some 100,000 clones, around 93% appearing once. Sample: peripheral blood, taken before pregnancy. The receptors here all came from a female donor with multiple sclerosis, enrolled in a pregnancy study.

This chain links TRBV19 with TRBJ2-3; TRBD2 might be the D (5 bases). There are 13 residues in the CDR3. Per germline, CDR1 LNHDA and CDR2 SQIVND (reference sequence). The germline V and J ends were trimmed by 4 bases and 4 bases, with 9 bases remaining between them. The chain's CDR3 is CASSTGIPDTQYF. The CDR3 nucleotides are TGTGCCAGTAGTACGGGGATACCAGATACGCAGTATTTT.

This chain uses TRBV9 with TRBJ1-2; D gene unclear. CDR3 length: 15 amino acids. Trimming removed 0 bases from V and 0 bases from J, with 9 bases in between. Germline V gene data show CDR1 as SGDLS and CDR2 as YYNGEE. CDR3 sequence: CASSVGAAPNYGYTF. The CDR3 coding sequence is TGTGCCAGCAGCGTAGGGGCAGCTCCTAACTATGGCTACACCTTC.

The rearrangement joins TRBV4-1 to TRBJ2-3; 10 nucleotides align to TRBD2. Germline V gene lookup returns CDR1 MGHRA and CDR2 YSYEKL. This CDR3 has 17 amino acids. V was pared by 1 base and J by 1 base, with 5 bases of the junction left unmatched. CDR3 amino acids: CASSQVPSGRGTDTQYF. CDR3 DNA: TGCGCCAGCAGCCAAGTACCTAGCGGGAGAGGCACAGATACGCAGTATTTT.

The chain uses TRBV19 and TRBJ1-5; TRBD1 matches 9 bases. The CDR3 runs 14 residues. The germline V gene encodes CDR1 LNHDA and CDR2 SQIVND (reference sequence). The V gene end was trimmed by 5 bases and the J gene end by 4 bases; junction bases not matched to a gene: 3. The CDR3 DNA follows: TGTGCCAGTAGTCAGACAGGGGGGAATCAGCCCCAGCATTTT. Protein sequence: CASSQTGGNQPQHF.

The chain is built from TRBV11-2 and TRBJ2-1, with a tentative D call TRBD2 (6 bases). This CDR3 comprises 14 residues. V shed 1 base and J shed 6 bases, with 10 bases lying between them. Germline CDR1 SGHAT, CDR2 FQNNGV. CDR3 DNA sequence: TGTGCCAGCAGCTTAGGCGGGACCCCCAATGAGCAGTTCTTC. Translating gives CASSLGGTPNEQFF.

The CDR3 region is CSVLGQSTEAFF. The CDR3 DNA follows: TGCAGCGTTTTAGGACAATCCACTGAAGCTTTCTTT. This chain links TRBV29-1 with TRBJ1-1; perhaps TRBD1 as D (5 bases). The CDR3 covers 12 residues. Germline loops: CDR1 SQVTM, CDR2 ANQGSEA. V lost 5 bases and J 4 bases, leaving 11 bases between the germline ends.

V usage is TRBV23-1 and J usage is TRBJ2-2; possibly TRBD1 for D (5 bases). TRBV23-1 is an ORF for which the function is uncertain. Trimming cost V 0 bases and J 2 bases, with 13 bases left between them. This CDR3 contains 17 residues. CDR3 protein: CASSQSLGPTNTGELFF. The CDR3 region has the DNA TGCGCCAGCAGTCAATCGCTGGGGCCTACAAACACCGGGGAGCTGTTTTTT.

This clone was recorded once. The V gene is TRBV5-1, the J gene TRBJ2-3, with TRBD1 identical over 8 bases. The CDR3 contains 15 residues. The V and J ends lost 0 bases and 6 bases, in that order; junction bases with no gene match: 6. CDR1 SGHRS and CDR2 YFSETQ come from the germline V gene. Written as DNA, the CDR3 is TGCGCCAGCAGCTTGGTATTCGGACAGGGCGATACGCAGTATTTT. Its translation: CASSLVFGQGDTQYF.

The chain carries TRBV11-2 and TRBJ2-2, with D unclear. This CDR3 spans 14 amino acids. CDR1 and CDR2 from the germline V gene are SGHAT and FQNNGV. Trimming cost V 3 bases and J 1 base, with 6 bases left between them. CDR3 sequence: CASSFGGNTGELFF. In DNA form, the CDR3 reads TGTGCCAGCAGCTTTGGCGGGAACACCGGGGAGCTGTTTTTT. Based on the CDR3 plus reference TRBV11-2 and TRBJ2-2, the full variable domain is EAGVAQSPRYKIIEKRQSVAFWCNPISGHATLYWYQQILGQGPKLLIQFQNNGVVDDSQLPKDRFSAERLKGVDSTLKIQPAKLEDSAVYLCASSFGGNTGELFFGEGSRLTVL.